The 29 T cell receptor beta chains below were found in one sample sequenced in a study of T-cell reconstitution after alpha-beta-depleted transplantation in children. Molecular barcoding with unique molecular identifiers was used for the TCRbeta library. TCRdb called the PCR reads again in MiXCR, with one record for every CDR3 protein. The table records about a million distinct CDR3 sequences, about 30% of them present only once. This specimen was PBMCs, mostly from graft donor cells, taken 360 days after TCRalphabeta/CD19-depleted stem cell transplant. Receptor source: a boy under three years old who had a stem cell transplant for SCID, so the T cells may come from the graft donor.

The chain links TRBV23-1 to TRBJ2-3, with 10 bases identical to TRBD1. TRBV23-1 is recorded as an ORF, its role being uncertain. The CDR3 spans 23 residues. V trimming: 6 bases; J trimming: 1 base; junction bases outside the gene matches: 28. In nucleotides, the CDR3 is TGCGCCAGCAGCACTCGAACAAGACAGGGGGCAACCTTGAGGGGAACGGGCACAGATACGCAGTATTTT. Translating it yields CASSTRTRQGATLRGTGTDTQYF.

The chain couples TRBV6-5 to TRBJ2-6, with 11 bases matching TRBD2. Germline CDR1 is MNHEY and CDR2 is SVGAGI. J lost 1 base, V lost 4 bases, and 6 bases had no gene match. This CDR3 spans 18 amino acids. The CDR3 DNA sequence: TGTGCCAGCAGTTTCGCGACTAGCGGGACTTCTGGGGCCAACGTCCTGACTTTC. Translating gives CASSFATSGTSGANVLTF.

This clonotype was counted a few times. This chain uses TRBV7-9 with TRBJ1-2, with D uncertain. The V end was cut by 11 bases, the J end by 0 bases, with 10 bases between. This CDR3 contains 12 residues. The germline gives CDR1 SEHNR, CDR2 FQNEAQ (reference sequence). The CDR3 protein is CAGTTANYGYTF. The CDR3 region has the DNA TGTGCCGGAACCACAGCTAACTATGGCTACACCTTC. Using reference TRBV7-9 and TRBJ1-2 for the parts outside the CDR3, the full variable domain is DTGVSQNPRHKITKRGQNVTFRCDPISEHNRLYWYRQTLGQGPEFLTYFQNEAQLEKSRLLSDRFSAERPKGSFSTLEIQRTEQGDSAMYLCAGTTANYGYTFGSGTRLTVV.

The CDR3 nucleotides read TGCGCCAGCAGCTTGTCAGCCACCTACGAGCAGTACTTC. Its protein is CASSLSATYEQYF. The chain uses TRBV5-1 and TRBJ2-7; D gene uncertain. V was trimmed by 1 base and J by 2 bases, leaving 7 bases between them. CDR3 length: 13 amino acids. Germline CDR1 and CDR2: SGHRS and YFSETQ.

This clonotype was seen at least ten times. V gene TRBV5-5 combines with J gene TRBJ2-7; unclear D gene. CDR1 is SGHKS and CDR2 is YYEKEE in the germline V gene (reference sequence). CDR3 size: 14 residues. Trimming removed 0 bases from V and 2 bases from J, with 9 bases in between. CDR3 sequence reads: CASSLAVPAYEQYF. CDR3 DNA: TGTGCCAGCAGCTTGGCCGTGCCGGCCTACGAGCAGTACTTC.

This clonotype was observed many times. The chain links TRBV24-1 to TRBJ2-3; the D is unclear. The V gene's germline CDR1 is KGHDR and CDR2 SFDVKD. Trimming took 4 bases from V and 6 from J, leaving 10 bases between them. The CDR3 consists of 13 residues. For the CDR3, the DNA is TGTGCCACCAGTGAGGGAAGTGGGGATACGCAGTATTTT. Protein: CATSEGSGDTQYF.

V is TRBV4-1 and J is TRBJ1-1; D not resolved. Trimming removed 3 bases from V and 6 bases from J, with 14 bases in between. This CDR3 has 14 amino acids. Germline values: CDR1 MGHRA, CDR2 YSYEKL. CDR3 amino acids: CASSHMQVAAEAFF. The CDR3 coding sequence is TGCGCCAGCAGCCACATGCAGGTAGCGGCTGAAGCTTTCTTT.

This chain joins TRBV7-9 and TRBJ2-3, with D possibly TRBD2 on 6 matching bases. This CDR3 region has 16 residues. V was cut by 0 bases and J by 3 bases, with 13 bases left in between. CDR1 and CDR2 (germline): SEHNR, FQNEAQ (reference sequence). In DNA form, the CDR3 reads TGTGCCAGCAGCTTAGCGGGGGGAACCCTTACAGATACGCAGTATTTT. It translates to CASSLAGGTLTDTQYF.

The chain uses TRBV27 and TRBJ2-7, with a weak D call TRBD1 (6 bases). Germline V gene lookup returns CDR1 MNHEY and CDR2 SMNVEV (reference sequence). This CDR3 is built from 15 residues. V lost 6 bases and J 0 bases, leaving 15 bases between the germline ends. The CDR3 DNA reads TGTGCCAGCAGCTACAGGGCGCTAAGCTCCTACGAGCAGTACTTC. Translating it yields CASSYRALSSYEQYF.

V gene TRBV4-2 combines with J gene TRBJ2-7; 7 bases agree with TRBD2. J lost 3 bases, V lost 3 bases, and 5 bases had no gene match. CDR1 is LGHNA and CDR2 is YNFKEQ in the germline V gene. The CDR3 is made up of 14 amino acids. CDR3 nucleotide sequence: TGTGCCAGCAGCCAGCGAGCGGGGTACTACGAGCAGTACTTC. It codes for CASSQRAGYYEQYF.

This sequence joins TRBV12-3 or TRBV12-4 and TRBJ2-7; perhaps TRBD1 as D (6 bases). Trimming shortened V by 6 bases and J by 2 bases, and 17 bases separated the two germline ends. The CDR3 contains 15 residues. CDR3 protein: CASRKKDSSPYEQYF. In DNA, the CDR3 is TGTGCCAGCAGAAAAAAGGACAGTTCGCCCTACGAGCAGTACTTC.

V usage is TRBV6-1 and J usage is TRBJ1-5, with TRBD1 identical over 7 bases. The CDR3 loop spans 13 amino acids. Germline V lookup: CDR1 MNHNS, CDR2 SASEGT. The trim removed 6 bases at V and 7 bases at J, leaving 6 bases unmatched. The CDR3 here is CASRMQGGQPQHF. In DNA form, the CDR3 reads TGTGCCAGCAGGATGCAGGGGGGACAGCCCCAGCATTTT.

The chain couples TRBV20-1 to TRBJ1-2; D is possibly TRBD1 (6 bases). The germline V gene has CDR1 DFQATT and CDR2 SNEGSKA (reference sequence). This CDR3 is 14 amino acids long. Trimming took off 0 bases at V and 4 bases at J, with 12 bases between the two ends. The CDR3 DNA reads TGCAGTGCTAGAGATCGAGGGACATTCTATGGCTACACCTTC. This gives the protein CSARDRGTFYGYTF.

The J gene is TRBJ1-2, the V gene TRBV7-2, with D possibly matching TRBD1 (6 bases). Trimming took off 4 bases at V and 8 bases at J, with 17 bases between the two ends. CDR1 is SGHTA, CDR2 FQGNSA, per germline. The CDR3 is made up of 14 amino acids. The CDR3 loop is CASSSPGAPWGYTF. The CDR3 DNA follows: TGTGCCAGCAGCTCCCCGGGGGCCCCTTGGGGCTACACCTTC.

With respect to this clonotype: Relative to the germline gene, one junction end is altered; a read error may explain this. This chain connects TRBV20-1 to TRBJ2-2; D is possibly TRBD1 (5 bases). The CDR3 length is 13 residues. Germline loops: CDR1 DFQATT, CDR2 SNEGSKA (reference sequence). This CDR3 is CSAKTVDTGELFF. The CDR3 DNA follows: TGCAGCGCTAAGACAGTGGACACCGGGGAGCTGTTTTTT.

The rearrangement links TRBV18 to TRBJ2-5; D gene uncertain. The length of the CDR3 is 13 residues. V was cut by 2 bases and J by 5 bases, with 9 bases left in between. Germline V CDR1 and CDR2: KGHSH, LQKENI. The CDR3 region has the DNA TGTGCCAGCTCACCATCCCGCCCGGAGACCCAGTACTTC. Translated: CASSPSRPETQYF.

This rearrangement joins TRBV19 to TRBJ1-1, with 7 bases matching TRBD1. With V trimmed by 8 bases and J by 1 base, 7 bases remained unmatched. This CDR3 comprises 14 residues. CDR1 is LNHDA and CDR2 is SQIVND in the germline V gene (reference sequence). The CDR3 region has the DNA TGTGCCAGTGGGCTGACAGGGACGAACACTGAAGCTTTCTTT. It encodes CASGLTGTNTEAFF.

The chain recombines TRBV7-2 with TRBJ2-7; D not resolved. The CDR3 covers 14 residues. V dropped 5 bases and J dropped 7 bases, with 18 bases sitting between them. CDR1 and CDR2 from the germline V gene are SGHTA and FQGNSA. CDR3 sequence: CASSPPGVHAEQYF. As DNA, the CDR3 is TGTGCCAGCAGCCCCCCGGGCGTACACGCAGAGCAGTACTTC.

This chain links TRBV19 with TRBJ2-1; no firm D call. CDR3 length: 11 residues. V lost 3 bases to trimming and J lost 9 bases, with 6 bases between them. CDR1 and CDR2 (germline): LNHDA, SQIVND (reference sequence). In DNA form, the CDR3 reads TGTGCCAGTAGTATTGTGACTGAGCAGTTCTTC. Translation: CASSIVTEQFF.

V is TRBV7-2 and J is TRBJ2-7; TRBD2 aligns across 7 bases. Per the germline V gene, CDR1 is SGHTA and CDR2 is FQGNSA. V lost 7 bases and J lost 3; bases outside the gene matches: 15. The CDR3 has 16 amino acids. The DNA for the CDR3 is TGTGCCAGCAATCCCGGGGTAGCGGGTCGAGGCTACGAGCAGTACTTC. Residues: CASNPGVAGRGYEQYF.

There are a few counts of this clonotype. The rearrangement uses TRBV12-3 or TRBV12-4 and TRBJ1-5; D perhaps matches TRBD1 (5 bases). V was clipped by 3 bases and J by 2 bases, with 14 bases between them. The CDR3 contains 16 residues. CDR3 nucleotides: TGTGCCAGCAGTTTCCAGGGCGCGACGGGCAATCAGCCCCAGCATTTT. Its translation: CASSFQGATGNQPQHF.

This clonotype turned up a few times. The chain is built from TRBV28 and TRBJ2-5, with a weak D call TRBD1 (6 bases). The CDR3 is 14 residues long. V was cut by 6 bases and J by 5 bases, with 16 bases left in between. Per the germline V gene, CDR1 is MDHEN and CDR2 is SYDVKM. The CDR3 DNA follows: TGTGCCAGCAGGCCCAGGAGGCAGGGGGAGACCCAGTACTTC. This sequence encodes CASRPRRQGETQYF.

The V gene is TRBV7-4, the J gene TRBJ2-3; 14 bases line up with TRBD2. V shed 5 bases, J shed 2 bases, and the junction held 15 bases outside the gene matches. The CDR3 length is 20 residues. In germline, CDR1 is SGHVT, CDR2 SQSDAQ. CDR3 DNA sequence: TGTGCCAGCAGCCCAGGACTAGCGGGGGGCCGTCTCGGATACACAGATACGCAGTATTTT. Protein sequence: CASSPGLAGGRLGYTDTQYF.

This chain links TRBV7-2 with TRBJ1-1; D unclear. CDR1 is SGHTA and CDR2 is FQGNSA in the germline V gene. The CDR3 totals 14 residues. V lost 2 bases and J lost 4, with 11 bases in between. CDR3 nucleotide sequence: TGTGCCAGCAGCTTATCTATCAGCGGCACTGAAGCTTTCTTT. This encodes CASSLSISGTEAFF.

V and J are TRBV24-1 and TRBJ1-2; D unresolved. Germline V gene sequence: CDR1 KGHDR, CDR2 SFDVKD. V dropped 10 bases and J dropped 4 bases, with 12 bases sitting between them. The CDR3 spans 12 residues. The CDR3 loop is CATSYGSYGYTF. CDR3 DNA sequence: TGTGCCACTTCGTACGGCTCCTATGGCTACACCTTC.

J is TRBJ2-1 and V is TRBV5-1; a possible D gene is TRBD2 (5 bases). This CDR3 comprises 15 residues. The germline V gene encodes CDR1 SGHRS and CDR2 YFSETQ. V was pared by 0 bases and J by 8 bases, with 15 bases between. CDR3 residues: CASSLDDLTGDEQFF. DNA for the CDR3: TGCGCCAGCAGCTTGGATGATTTAACCGGGGATGAGCAGTTCTTC.

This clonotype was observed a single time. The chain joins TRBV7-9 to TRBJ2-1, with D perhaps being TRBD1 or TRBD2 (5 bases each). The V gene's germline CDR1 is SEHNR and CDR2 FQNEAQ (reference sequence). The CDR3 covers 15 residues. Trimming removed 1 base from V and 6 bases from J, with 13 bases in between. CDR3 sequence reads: CASSLGAAGANEQFF. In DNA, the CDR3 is TGTGCCAGCAGCTTAGGAGCGGCCGGGGCCAATGAGCAGTTCTTC.

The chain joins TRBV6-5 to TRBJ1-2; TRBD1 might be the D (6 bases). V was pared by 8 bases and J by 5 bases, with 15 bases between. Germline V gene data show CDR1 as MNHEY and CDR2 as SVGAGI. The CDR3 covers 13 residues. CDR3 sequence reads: CASRGRASYGYTF. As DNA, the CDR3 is TGTGCCAGCCGGGGGCGAGCTTCGTATGGCTACACCTTC.

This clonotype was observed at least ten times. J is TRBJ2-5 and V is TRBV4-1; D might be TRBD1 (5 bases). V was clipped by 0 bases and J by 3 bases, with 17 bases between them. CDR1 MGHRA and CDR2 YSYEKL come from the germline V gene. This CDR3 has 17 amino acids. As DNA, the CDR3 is TGCGCCAGCAGCCAAGATTCATTGGCGGACACGGAAGAGACCCAGTACTTC. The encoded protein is CASSQDSLADTEETQYF.